This T cell receptor (beta chain) was obtained from a study of blood T cells in healthy people across ages (dated by TCRdb to 2015 to 2017). Regarding the research as a whole: In model experiments, template switching captured about one uniquely barcoded TCR beta cDNA molecule for every two T cells. Four age groups were formed from the donors: young (average approximately 15 years), middle-aged (approximately 40), aged (approximately 60) and long-lived (around 80). The study measured age-related changes in TCR beta repertoire diversity using deep sequencing normalized with unique cDNA molecular identifiers. Using the same blood draw, the study looked at two additional independent replicas of 1 million unique cDNA reads for two donors, one aged 18 to 30 and the other aged 80 or older. Results the study describes overall, beyond this receptor: Compared with the aged group, more naive CD4+ T cells, fewer expanded clones and increased TCR diversity were shown by the long-lived group, suggesting age selection. Because profiling used bulk unsorted PBMCs, naive and antigen-experienced compartments could not be compared conclusively. The percentage of naive T cells measured by flow cytometry correlated strongly with observed TCR beta diversity. Estimates of total diversity based on one million sequenced T cells were considered lower bounds and underestimates. The CMV infection status of donors was not known, potentially confounding age-related changes in expanded clonotypes. As age increased, observed TCR beta diversity per million T cells dropped in a roughly linear way, and a significant reduction was already evident by age 40.

Libraries were constructed by 5' RACE. Data came from an Illumina HiSeq 2500. A second roughly 7 to 11 cycle PCR used a sample-barcoded 5' primer and a J-beta primer mix. Each TCR beta cDNA molecule received a unique molecular identifier from a template-switch 5' adaptor carrying 12 random nucleotides. Each sample yielded at least 3 million CDR3-containing paired-end reads. All of the RNA was converted into first-strand cDNA using the Mint cDNA synthesis kit, with a TRBC-specific oligonucleotide serving as the primer. After uracil-DNA glycosylase treatment, a first 18-cycle PCR used universal primers M1SS and BC2_uni_R on all cDNA. The published analysis was carried out like this. For normalization, 1 million high-quality reads, each with a distinct molecular identifier, were randomly selected from each sample. Reads with shared molecular identifiers were discarded instead of being binned into consensus sequences. CDR3 identification, clonotype clustering and error correction used MiTCR with a Q25 quality threshold and the strictest error-elimination algorithm. A nonparametric unseen species model with Euler transformation was used to estimate a lower bound on total TCR beta diversity. Clones were called with MiXCR by TCRdb after fastp trimmed the public reads at Q25, and only in-frame beta chains were retained. Rows with one shared CDR3 protein collapse into an entry with the most common genes and DNA. TCRdb assigned the V and J calls; the authors' analysis was not used. This sample comprises 750,000 to 950,000 distinct CDR3 sequences, about 28% of them detected only once. The leading ten clones occupy roughly 10% of the sample.

Systemically healthy Caucasian individuals from Russia, 39 in total and aged about 6 to 90 years, were included as donors. Roughly 10 milliliters of peripheral blood were collected from each donor into EDTA-treated Vacutainer tubes. PBMCs were isolated by Ficoll-Paque density-gradient centrifugation, with at least 6 million obtained per sample. Total RNA was extracted from PBMCs with Trizol reagent, with at least 5 micrograms obtained per sample. For every donor, flow cytometry on a PBMC aliquot measured the percentage of naive CD45RAhigh/CD27high T cells. On this clonotype itself: Its specific antigen is unknown. Per-nucleotide qualities are absent, and no much larger clonotype sits a single base away.

V drops 6 bases and J drops 4 bases, leaving 9 bases in between. According to the germline V gene, CDR1 reads MGHDK and CDR2 reads SYGVNS. The CDR3 holds 13 amino acids from the cysteine to the phenylalanine. The read is trimmed to its CDR3 DNA, 39 bases read in frame from base 1. These data were also filed under a second study, of T cells of mothers and their children. As the second paper documents: Nine systemically healthy Caucasian individuals, comprising three mothers and their six children, were included as donors. cDNA synthesis consumed the entire amount of extracted RNA, loaded at about 1.5 ug RNA in each 15 ul reaction. In the second PCR, the M1S primer added sample barcodes and 2-4 random nucleotides. Each mother yielded over 9.5 million TCR beta CDR3 reads and each child about 3 million reads. Thymic selection shapes the output of TCR recombination in a similar way in related and unrelated pairs, and inherited differences have a minor effect. Normalized repertoire overlap in related mother-child pairs was always slightly higher than in unrelated mother-child pairs, but the difference was never significant. No persistent microchimeric T cell clones were found, with a detection sensitivity of approximately 100 clones per million clonotypes. In the study, deep NGS was used to compare the TCR beta repertoires of mothers and children, and features distinguishing related mother-child pairs from unrelated individuals were sought. Mothers averaged around 43 +/- 4 years of age and children averaged about 10 +/- 4 years. After adapters were ligated using NEBNext reagents, the libraries underwent 100+100 nt paired-end sequencing on an Illumina HiSeq 2000. Mother and child libraries were prepared a month apart and sequenced in separate runs to prevent cross-contamination. For each donor, somewhere between roughly 450,000 and 2,100,000 distinct TCR beta clonotypes were identified. Naive TCR beta clonotypes were estimated from low-frequency clonotypes matched to each donor's FACS-determined naive share, without sorting.

The V gene is TRBV25-1 and the J gene is TRBJ2-2; the best D guess is TRBD1, with 6 bases matching. The sequencing input was blood. The TCR sequence derives from a woman in her thirties or forties in good health. The CDR3 protein sequence reads: CASRQGRTGELFF. The nucleotide sequence is given as TGTGCCAGCAGACAGGGTCGCACCGGGGAGCTGTTTTTT.